This T cell receptor (beta chain) stems from a study of shared clonotypes between healthy human individuals. Study-wide findings and caveats: It was the few donors that limited the genetic and exposure-history diversity represented.

V gave up 2 bases and J gave up 7 bases, with 12 bases separating them. CDR3 length: 14 amino acids. The germline gives CDR1 WNHNN, CDR2 SYGVQD (reference sequence). Produced via immunoSEQ multiplex PCR; TCRdb's table is partial and in-frame only. The sample consists of about 2.1 million clones, around 95% of them appearing once. CD45RO-negative, CCR7-positively selected cells formed the naive CD8 fraction, excluding terminally differentiated effector memory CD45RA+ cells. Adults of Caucasian background living in Nashville, Tennessee made up all donors. A word on this clone: Its specificity is unknown.

J is TRBJ2-1 and V is TRBV10-1, with D possibly being TRBD2 (6 bases). Specimen: naive CD8+ T cells from PBMCs. The source of this sequence is a man between 18 and 29 years old in good health. Some clones in this sample may be carry-over from other donors' samples. Here the CDR3 DNA reads TGCGCCAGCAGTGAGGGGGGGACTCTAAATGAGCAGTTCTTC. This codes for CASSEGGTLNEQFF.